Included here is one T cell receptor (beta chain) sequence, with context. Its antigen is unidentified. The data were taken from a study of response to subunit inactivated influenza vaccine. Findings of the study overall: The authors suggested that few new T cells are recruited per seasonal influenza vaccination.

The ends were cut back, 1 base at V and 3 bases at J, with 12 bases in the middle. This CDR3 spans 15 amino acids. Per germline, CDR1 KGHSH and CDR2 LQKENI. TCRdb reprocessed the RT-PCR reads via MiXCR and lists one record per CDR3 protein. This table has 560,000 or so distinct CDR3 sequences, less than 8% appearing once. The sequence came from a man aged 45-69 years who received an inactivated influenza vaccine. Material: PBMCs from blood, obtained around 25 months after vaccination. The rearrangement joins TRBV18 to TRBJ2-5; D is possibly TRBD1 or TRBD2 (5 bases each). CDR3 sequence reads: CASSPLGTEKETQYF. The CDR3 bases are TGTGCCAGCTCACCACTTGGGACCGAAAAAGAGACCCAGTACTTC.